One and the same sample provided the 22 T cell receptor beta chains below, sequenced in a study of OX40 agonist ivuxolimab in advanced cancers. The table came from immunoSEQ multiplex PCR; TCRdb's copy has only in-frame clones and leaves some out. The data contain about 65,000 clones, 89% of them singletons. Specimen: CD4+ or CD8+ T cells sorted from blood, collected in a trial of the OX40 agonist ivuxolimab. The receptors were sampled from an adult with an advanced solid tumor such as melanoma, head and neck, liver or kidney cancer.

The J gene is TRBJ2-3, the V gene TRBV11-2; 9 bases are shared with TRBD1. V shed 5 bases and J 0 bases; nucleotides not matched to a gene: 6. In germline, CDR1 is SGHAT, CDR2 FQNNGV. The CDR3 has 16 amino acids. The CDR3 protein is CASSRLTGGSTDTQYF. The CDR3 region has the DNA TGTGCCAGCAGCCGCCTTACAGGGGGCAGCACAGATACGCAGTATTTT.

V gene TRBV19 combines with J gene TRBJ2-2, with a tentative D call TRBD2 (6 bases). Germline V gene lookup returns CDR1 LNHDA and CDR2 SQIVND (reference sequence). V lost 5 bases to trimming and J lost 6 bases, with 16 bases between them. The CDR3 totals 15 residues. The CDR3 loop reads CASSPRFGGSGELFF. The CDR3 DNA reads as TGTGCCAGTAGTCCCAGGTTCGGGGGTTCCGGGGAGCTGTTTTTT.

This clone was picked up one time. The chain couples TRBV5-1 to TRBJ2-1, with 11 bases matching TRBD2. V lost 2 bases to trimming and J lost 8 bases; unmatched junction nucleotides: 6. The CDR3 sequence is 15 residues long. Germline CDR1 is SGHRS and CDR2 is YFSETQ. The DNA of the CDR3 is TGCGCCAGCAGCTTCCAGACTAGCGGGGTCGATGAGCAGTTCTTC. This codes for CASSFQTSGVDEQFF.

The rearrangement links TRBV30 to TRBJ2-5; 8 bases fit TRBD1. The CDR3 sequence is 15 residues long. Trimming took 1 base from V and 5 from J; bases not matched to a gene: 9. Per the germline V gene, CDR1 is GTSNPN and CDR2 is SVGIG (reference sequence). DNA for the CDR3: TGTGCCTGGAGTGACCCTCGGACAGGGCAGGAGACCCAGTACTTC. Translating it yields CAWSDPRTGQETQYF.

The rearrangement links TRBV10-1 to TRBJ2-3, with TRBD2 matching 11 bases. CDR1 is WNHNN and CDR2 is SYGVQD in the germline V gene (reference sequence). The V and J ends lost 2 bases and 6 bases, in that order; junction bases with no gene match: 7. The CDR3 extends over 16 amino acids. DNA of the CDR3: TGCGCCAGCAGTGAGCCCTACAGGACTAGCGGGGATACGCAGTATTTT. It translates to CASSEPYRTSGDTQYF.

The rearrangement uses TRBV15 and TRBJ1-4; D may be TRBD1 (6 bases). V gave up 0 bases and J gave up 3 bases, with 14 bases separating them. Germline V gene sequence: CDR1 LNHNV, CDR2 YYDKDF (reference sequence). The CDR3 is 17 residues long. In DNA, the CDR3 is TGTGCCACCAGCAGAGAACCCTTACAGGGCTCTAATGAAAAACTGTTTTTT. Protein product: CATSREPLQGSNEKLFF.

This clone was picked up a small number of times. V and J are TRBV7-9 and TRBJ1-6, with D possibly TRBD1 on 5 matching bases. V gave up 2 bases and J gave up 3 bases, with 8 bases separating them. Per germline, CDR1 SEHNR and CDR2 FQNEAQ (reference sequence). The CDR3 is made up of 15 amino acids. The CDR3 region is CASSLTGGYNSPLHF. The CDR3 DNA reads TGTGCCAGCAGCTTAACTGGGGGCTATAATTCACCCCTCCACTTT. The full variable domain, in which reference TRBV7-9 and TRBJ1-6 provide the parts outside the CDR3, is DTGVSQNPRHKITKRGQNVTFRCDPISEHNRLYWYRQTLGQGPEFLTYFQNEAQLEKSRLLSDRFSAERPKGSFSTLEIQRTEQGDSAMYLCASSLTGGYNSPLHFGNGTRLTVT.

This clone has just a few counts. This chain uses TRBV19 with TRBJ2-7; D possibly corresponds to TRBD1 (5 bases). Germline CDR1 is LNHDA and CDR2 is SQIVND (reference sequence). V dropped 3 bases and J dropped 3 bases, with 15 bases sitting between them. The CDR3 is 15 amino acids. The CDR3 is CASSISSGFDYEQYF. The CDR3 DNA reads TGTGCCAGTAGTATTTCGTCAGGGTTCGACTACGAGCAGTACTTC. The variable domain in full, completed from reference TRBV19 and TRBJ2-7, reads DGGITQSPKYLFRKEGQNVTLSCEQNLNHDAMYWYRQDPGQGLRLIYYSQIVNDFQKGDIAEGYSVSREKKESFPLTVTSAQKNPTAFYLCASSISSGFDYEQYFGPGTRLTVT.

The chain carries TRBV20-1 and TRBJ1-3; no clear D. CDR3 size: 11 residues. In germline, CDR1 is DFQATT, CDR2 SNEGSKA (reference sequence). Trimming removed 3 bases from V and 4 bases from J, with 4 bases in between. CDR3 nucleotide sequence: TGCAGTGCTAGTTCGGGAAACACCATATATTTT. It codes for CSASSGNTIYF.

The chain uses TRBV5-1 and TRBJ2-3, with 13 bases lining up with TRBD2. Germline CDR1 reads SGHRS; CDR2 reads YFSETQ. After removal of 3 bases from V and 2 bases from J, the junction contained 3 bases not matched to a gene. This CDR3 region has 16 residues. CDR3 nucleotide sequence: TGCGCCAGCAGCTCGACTAGCGGGGGGTACACAGATACGCAGTATTTT. Its protein is CASSSTSGGYTDTQYF.

CDR3 nucleotide sequence: TGTGCCGGACGTGCAGGGGTCTACACAGATACGCAGTATTTT. The encoded protein is CAGRAGVYTDTQYF. V usage is TRBV2 and J usage is TRBJ2-3, with D possibly matching TRBD1 (6 bases). CDR1 and CDR2 (germline): SNHLY, FYNNEI. V dropped 11 bases and J dropped 2 bases, with 17 bases sitting between them. The length of the CDR3 is 14 residues.

The chain uses TRBV10-2 and TRBJ2-7, with 7 positions matching TRBD2. Germline trimming cut 7 bases from V and 2 bases from J; bases unmatched to any gene: 11. CDR3 size: 15 residues. CDR1 WSHSY and CDR2 SAAADI come from the germline V gene. CDR3 amino acids: CASTIRGGGTYEQYF. CDR3 sequence (DNA): TGCGCCAGCACCATCCGTGGGGGGGGAACCTACGAGCAGTACTTC.

The chain carries TRBV18 and TRBJ1-1; D unclear. The V end was cut by 2 bases, the J end by 1 base, with 11 bases between. Per germline, CDR1 KGHSH and CDR2 LQKENI. This CDR3 is 15 amino acids long. This chain's CDR3 is CASSPGAGKNTEAFF. The CDR3 nucleotides read TGTGCCAGCTCACCAGGAGCTGGGAAGAACACTGAAGCTTTCTTT. Full variable domain (rest looked up from reference TRBV18 and TRBJ1-1): NAGVMQNPRHLVRRRGQEARLRCSPMKGHSHVYWYRQLPEEGLKFMVYLQKENIIDESGMPKERFSAEFPKEGPSILRIQQVVRGDSAAYFCASSPGAGKNTEAFFGQGTRLTVV.

This clone was observed a single time. The V call is TRBV13, the J call TRBJ2-3, with TRBD1 matching over 7 bases. CDR1 is PRHDT, CDR2 FYEKMQ, per germline (reference sequence). The CDR3 has 17 residues. V trimming: 0 bases; J trimming: 1 base; junction bases outside the gene matches: 7. The CDR3 loop is CASSLGRSTGRTDTQYF. DNA of the CDR3: TGTGCCAGCAGCTTAGGTAGATCGACAGGGCGCACAGATACGCAGTATTTT. The complete variable domain, with remaining parts taken from reference TRBV13 and TRBJ2-3, reads AAGVIQSPRHLIKEKRETATLKCYPIPRHDTVYWYQQGPGQDPQFLISFYEKMQSDKGSIPDRFSAQQFSDYHSELNMSSLELGDSALYFCASSLGRSTGRTDTQYFGPGTRLTVL.

V usage is TRBV6-6 and J usage is TRBJ1-2, with D possibly TRBD1 on 5 matching bases. The V and J ends lost 2 bases and 0 bases respectively, with 10 bases between them. The CDR3 extends over 15 amino acids. Germline V gives CDR1 MNHNY, CDR2 SVGAGI (reference sequence). CDR3 loop: CASSYDDSTNYGYTF. CDR3 coding DNA: TGTGCCAGCAGTTACGACGACAGTACTAACTATGGCTACACCTTC.

This chain connects TRBV19 to TRBJ2-3; the match to TRBD2 covers 12 bases. CDR3 length equals 15 residues. V was clipped by 4 bases and J by 3 bases; unmatched bases: 2. The germline V gene has CDR1 LNHDA and CDR2 SQIVND (reference sequence). CDR3 coding DNA: TGTGCCAGTAGTACTAGCGGGGGGGCGACAGATACGCAGTATTTT. Its translation is CASSTSGGATDTQYF.

The chain links TRBV29-1 to TRBJ1-1; D gene ambiguous. V shed 4 bases and J shed 4 bases, with 16 bases lying between them. Germline V lookup: CDR1 SQVTM, CDR2 ANQGSEA. This CDR3 region has 14 residues. This CDR3 reads CSVAARPSGTEAFF. The CDR3, as DNA: TGCAGCGTTGCCGCGAGACCTAGTGGCACTGAAGCTTTCTTT.

The chain recombines TRBV5-5 with TRBJ1-1; D gene uncertain. Germline assignment: CDR1 SGHKS and CDR2 YYEKEE (reference sequence). Deletions cut 0 bases from V and 1 base from J, with 10 bases between. CDR3 size: 15 residues. The DNA for the CDR3 is TGTGCCAGCAGCTTGGAACCGAGACAGAACACTGAAGCTTTCTTT. This codes for CASSLEPRQNTEAFF.

The chain employs TRBV6-1 and TRBJ2-7; D is uncertain. In germline, CDR1 is MNHNS, CDR2 SASEGT. The CDR3 totals 13 residues. Trimming shortened V by 6 bases and J by 0 bases, and 9 bases separated the two germline ends. The DNA of the CDR3 is TGTGCCAGCAGCCCACAGAGCTCCTACGAGCAGTACTTC. It codes for CASSPQSSYEQYF.

This clone turned up a few times. The chain recombines TRBV7-9 with TRBJ1-2, with TRBD1 matching over 8 bases. CDR3 size: 14 residues. Germline trimming cut 6 bases from V and 6 bases from J; bases unmatched to any gene: 9. The germline CDR1 and CDR2 sequences are SEHNR and FQNEAQ (reference sequence). The CDR3 bases are TGTGCCAGCAGTCTTACGGACAGGGTAGATGGCTACACCTTC. It yields the protein CASSLTDRVDGYTF.

V usage is TRBV7-8 and J usage is TRBJ2-3; 11 bases match TRBD2. J gave up 0 bases and V 3 bases, and 8 bases lay outside the gene matches. The CDR3 runs 18 residues. Germline V gene data show CDR1 as SGHVS and CDR2 as FQNEAQ. CDR3: CASSLSLAGGRSTDTQYF. The CDR3 region has the DNA TGTGCCAGCAGCTTGAGTCTAGCGGGGGGCCGGAGCACAGATACGCAGTATTTT.

The rearrangement joins TRBV6-5 to TRBJ2-7; 7 bases match TRBD1. The CDR3 sequence is 14 residues long. Trimming cost V 6 bases and J 5 bases; bases outside gene matches: 10. Per the germline V gene, CDR1 is MNHEY and CDR2 is SVGAGI. This chain's CDR3 is CASSPVTGTHEQYF. The CDR3 DNA reads TGTGCCAGCAGCCCGGTGACAGGGACCCACGAGCAGTACTTC.